This T cell receptor beta chain emerged from a study of T cells in Graves' hyperthyroidism and ophthalmopathy. Amplification of TCR beta CDR3 regions used RNA as the template. Initially, a first-round RT-PCR of the TCR CDR3 employed the HTBI primer set. TCRdb recomputed calls from the multiplex PCR reads with MiXCR, one row per CDR3 protein. The sample includes 300,000 to 350,000 distinct CDR3 sequences, under 25% of them seen just once. CDR1 is MNHEY, CDR2 SMNVEV, per germline (reference sequence). The CDR3 is 14 residues long. Between the trimmed V and J ends, which lost 3 bases and 4 bases, there was a span of 13 bases. This clonotype was seen a handful of times.

Sample: blood. This clonotype was sampled from a woman aged 50 to 60 with Graves' hyperthyroidism. The chain links TRBV27 to TRBJ2-7, with D maybe TRBD1 (5 bases). CDR3 DNA: TGTGCCAGCAGTTTTGGCCAAAAGGGGTACGAGCAGTACTTC. This gives the protein CASSFGQKGYEQYF.